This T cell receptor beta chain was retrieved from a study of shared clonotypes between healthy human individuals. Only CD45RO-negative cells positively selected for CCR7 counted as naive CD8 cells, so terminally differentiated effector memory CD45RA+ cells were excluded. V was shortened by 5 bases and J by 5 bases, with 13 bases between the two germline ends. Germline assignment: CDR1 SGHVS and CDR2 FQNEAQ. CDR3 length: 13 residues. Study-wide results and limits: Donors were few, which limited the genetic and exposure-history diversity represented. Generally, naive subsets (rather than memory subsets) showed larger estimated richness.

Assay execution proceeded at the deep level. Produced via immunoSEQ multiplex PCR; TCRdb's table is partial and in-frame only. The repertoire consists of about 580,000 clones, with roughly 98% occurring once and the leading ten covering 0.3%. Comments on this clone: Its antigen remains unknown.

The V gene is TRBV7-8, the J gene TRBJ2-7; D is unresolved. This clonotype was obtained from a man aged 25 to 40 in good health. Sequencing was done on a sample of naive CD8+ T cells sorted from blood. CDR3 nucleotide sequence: TGTGCCAGCAGCCTAAACTCCCGGGACGAGCAGTACTTC. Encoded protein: CASSLNSRDEQYF.